Here is one TCR beta chain with its context. Its target is not known. J was trimmed by 3 bases and V by 3 bases; bases with no gene match: 7. CDR3 size: 16 residues. Looked up from germline, CDR1 is MDHEN and CDR2 is SYDVKM. Sorted memory CD8 cells were CD8+CD4-CD45RA-, regardless of CCR7. Between 10,000 and 100,000 sorted cells per subset supplied genomic DNA. Repertoires were generated with immunoSEQ multiplex PCR, while TCRdb's copy carries only in-frame clones and drops some. Of about 17,000 clones listed, around 90% are singletons. This entry belongs to a study of CD39 and CD103 CD8 tumor-infiltrating T cells. Study-wide background: Shown patients: HPV-positive HNSCC, HPV-negative HNSCC, ovarian cancer, melanoma. General study points: Compared with DN, SP and blood memory CD8, DP TILs appeared more oligoclonal.

This chain connects TRBV28 to TRBJ2-5, with 10 bases that match TRBD1. The source is a human donor with head and neck squamous cell carcinoma. Sample: CD8+ T cells sorted from blood. Indicated subset: total memory CD8 T cells (CD45RA-CCR7+/-) from blood or uninvolved lymph node. CDR3 DNA sequence: TGTGCCAGCAGTTTTCTCGGGACAGGGGTTGAAGAGACCCAGTACTTC. Translation: CASSFLGTGVEETQYF.